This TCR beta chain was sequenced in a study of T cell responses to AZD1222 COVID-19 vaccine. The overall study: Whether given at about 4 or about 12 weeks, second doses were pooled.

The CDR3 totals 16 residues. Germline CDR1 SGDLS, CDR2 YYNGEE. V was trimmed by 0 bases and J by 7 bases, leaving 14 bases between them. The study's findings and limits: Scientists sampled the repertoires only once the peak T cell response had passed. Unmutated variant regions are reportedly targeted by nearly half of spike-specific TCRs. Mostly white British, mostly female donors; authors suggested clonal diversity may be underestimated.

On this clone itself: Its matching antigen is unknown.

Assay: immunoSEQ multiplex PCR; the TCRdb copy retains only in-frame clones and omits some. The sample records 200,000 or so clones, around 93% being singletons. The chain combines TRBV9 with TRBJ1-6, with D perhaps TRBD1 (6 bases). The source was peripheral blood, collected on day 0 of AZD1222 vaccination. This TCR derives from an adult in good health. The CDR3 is CASSVAGGQGNSPLHF. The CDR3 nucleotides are TGTGCCAGCAGCGTAGCGGGGGGGCAGGGGAATTCACCCCTCCACTTT.